These T cell receptor beta chains were read from a single sample in a study of cytomegalovirus exposure and HLA in healthy donors. Using immunoSEQ multiplex PCR, the repertoire was profiled, and TCRdb retains in-frame clones only, with some absent. The sample table includes some 180,000 clones. Source material: PBMCs. All receptors come from a young man in good health and CMV-seronegative. Each CDR3 is given with its conserved first and last residue. The order of the fields is J gene, V gene, D gene, CDR3 length, CDR3 DNA, CDR3 protein. A D gene is named only where the DNA matches it firmly.

>TRBJ2-5|TRBV18|-|13
TGTGCCAGCTCACCCCCGAGTTTAGAGACCCAGTACTTC
CASSPPSLETQYF
>TRBJ1-2|TRBV28|-|14
TGTGCCAGCAGTACTCCGGGACATTACTATGGCTACACCTTC
CASSTPGHYYGYTF
>TRBJ2-1|TRBV10-3|TRBD1|15
TGTGCCATCAGTGACCGACAGGGGGCTCACAATGAGCAGTTCTTC
CAISDRQGAHNEQFF
>TRBJ1-4|TRBV7-2|-|18
TGTGCCAGCAGCTTAGTCAGTTTGGTCTCCCAGTCGAATGAAAAACTGTTTTTT
CASSLVSLVSQSNEKLFF
>TRBJ2-5|TRBV28|TRBD2|17
TGTGCCAGCAGTTTAATAGGACTAGCGGGAGGGCAGGAGACCCAGTACTTC
CASSLIGLAGGQETQYF
>TRBJ2-7|TRBV7-2|TRBD1|16
TGTGCCAGCAGCTATCCGGACAGGGGTCTTGACTACGAGCAGTACTTC
CASSYPDRGLDYEQYF
>TRBJ1-2|TRBV29-1|TRBD1|18
TGCAGCGTTTGGCTGTGGGGACAGGGGACGGCCACGAACTATGGCTACACCTTC
CSVWLWGQGTATNYGYTF
>TRBJ1-3|TRBV9|-|16
TGTGCCAGCAGCCCTACGGACAGCAGCTCTGGAAACACCATATATTTT
CASSPTDSSSGNTIYF
>TRBJ2-1|TRBV7-9|-|12
TGTGCCAGCAGCACTTTGGACAATGAGCAGTTCTTC
CASSTLDNEQFF
>TRBJ1-5|TRBV5-6|-|17
TGTGCCAGCAGCCAATCGACGGAGCCCGTTAGCAATCAGCCCCAGCATTTT
CASSQSTEPVSNQPQHF
>TRBJ2-1|TRBV9|-|15
TGTGCCAGCAGCGTAGTATTCTGTTGGAGGAGGCAACAGTTCTTC
CASSVVFCWRRQQFF
>TRBJ1-2|TRBV15|TRBD1|16
TGTGCCACCAGCAGAGGACAGGGGGCGTTTGCCTATGGCTACACCTTC
CATSRGQGAFAYGYTF
>TRBJ2-1|TRBV30|TRBD2|15
TGTGCTGCCACCCTTTCGGGAGGTAACTACAATGAGCAGTTCTTC
CAATLSGGNYNEQFF
>TRBJ2-2|TRBV7-9|TRBD2|16
TGTGCCAGCAGCACTCTCGGACTAGCGGGCACCGGGGAGCTGTTTTTT
CASSTLGLAGTGELFF
>TRBJ1-5|TRBV5-1|-|14
TGCGCCAGCAGCTTGGCGGGGGTGGATCAGCCCCAGCATTTT
CASSLAGVDQPQHF
>TRBJ1-2|TRBV5-1|-|15
TGCGCCAGCAGCCAAGGGGACACCAATAACTATGGCTACACCTTC
CASSQGDTNNYGYTF
>TRBJ2-3|TRBV27|TRBD1|16
TGTGCCAGCAGTTTCGGATCCGGGACAGGGGCAGATACGCAGTATTTT
CASSFGSGTGADTQYF
>TRBJ2-3|TRBV4-2|TRBD1|18
TGTGCCAGCAGCCAAGAGTGGGACAGGAGTTTCGGCACAGATACGCAGTATTTT
CASSQEWDRSFGTDTQYF
>TRBJ2-1|TRBV11-3|-|15
TGTGCCAGCAGTTTCGAAGGGCTGGGGGGCAATGAGCAGTTCTTC
CASSFEGLGGNEQFF
>TRBJ2-1|TRBV27|TRBD2|15
TGTGCCAGCAGTTCTGGACTAGCGGGAGTGAATGAGCAGTTCTTC
CASSSGLAGVNEQFF
>TRBJ1-2|TRBV9|-|12
TGTGCCAGCAGCGTAGGAGGCTCCGGCTACACCTTC
CASSVGGSGYTF
>TRBJ2-3|TRBV6-5|-|16
TGTGCCAGCAGTTACTCGATACCCTATCTCGCAGATACGCAGTATTTT
CASSYSIPYLADTQYF
>TRBJ2-1|TRBV6-5|TRBD1|13
TGTGCCAGCAGTTCCCCGATACAGGGGGGCCCGTTCTTC
CASSSPIQGGPFF
>TRBJ1-4|TRBV7-7|TRBD1|14
TGTGCCAGCAGCAAAGGACAGGATAATGAAAAACTGTTTTTT
CASSKGQDNEKLFF
>TRBJ1-3|TRBV23-1|TRBD1|15
TGCGCCAGCAGTCGAGGCAGGGGGTCTGGAAACACCATATATTTT
CASSRGRGSGNTIYF
>TRBJ2-1|TRBV19|TRBD2|17
TGTGCCAGTAGTATATGTCGGGGGGGACTACCATCCAATGAGCAGTTCTTC
CASSICRGGLPSNEQFF
>TRBJ1-1|TRBV5-1|TRBD1|18
TGCGCCAGCAGCTCACCTAAGGGACAGGGCTCGATGTTTCGGTTAGCTTTCTTT
CASSSPKGQGSMFRLAFF
>TRBJ2-1|TRBV11-3|TRBD2|16
TGTGCCAGCAGCTTAGATGTACTAGCGGGGGCAAATGAGCAGTTCTTC
CASSLDVLAGANEQFF
>TRBJ1-2|TRBV5-8|-|13
TGTGCCAGCAGCAAACAGGCGCCCCGGGGCTACACCTTC
CASSKQAPRGYTF
>TRBJ1-3|TRBV19|TRBD1|16
TGTGCCAGCAGGGGGACAGACGGAGGATCTGGAAACACCATATATTTT
CASRGTDGGSGNTIYF
>TRBJ2-7|TRBV6-1|-|14
TGTGCCAGCCTTATGACAGGTCTTGCCTACGAGCAGTACTTC
CASLMTGLAYEQYF
>TRBJ2-5|TRBV10-1|-|15
TGCGCCAGCAGTGAGGGGTCAGGATACCAAGAGACCCAGTACTTC
CASSEGSGYQETQYF
>TRBJ2-5|TRBV6-1|-|12
TGTGCCAGCAGTGAAGTCAGAGAGACCCAGTACTTC
CASSEVRETQYF
>TRBJ2-3|TRBV4-2|TRBD1|15
TGTGCCAGCAGCCAAGGGGACAGACGCACAGATACGCAGTATTTT
CASSQGDRRTDTQYF
>TRBJ1-4|TRBV10-1|-|13
TGCGCCAGCAGTGGCGGGCAGAATGAAAAACTGTTTTTT
CASSGGQNEKLFF
>TRBJ1-2|TRBV15|TRBD1|15
TGTGCCACCACCTGGACAGGGGACATGAACTATGGCTACACCTTC
CATTWTGDMNYGYTF
>TRBJ1-2|TRBV4-1|-|16
TGTGCCAGCAGCCAAGGATGGGCAGGGTCTAACTATGGCTACACCTTC
CASSQGWAGSNYGYTF
>TRBJ2-7|TRBV30|-|14
TGTGCCTGGAGTGAAGGGGACTTCTCCTACGAGCAGTACTTC
CAWSEGDFSYEQYF
>TRBJ1-2|TRBV7-3|-|15
TGTGCCAGCAGCGTCACAGGGTTAAATGGCTATGGCTACACCTTC
CASSVTGLNGYGYTF
>TRBJ1-4|TRBV5-1|-|14
TGCGCCAGCAGCTTGGAACAGGCTAATGAAAAACTGTTTTTT
CASSLEQANEKLFF
>TRBJ1-4|TRBV18|TRBD1|15
TGTGCCAGCTCACCGCGACAGGGTAGAGATGAAAAACTGTTTTTT
CASSPRQGRDEKLFF
>TRBJ1-2|TRBV27|-|13
TGTGCCAGCAGTTTCAGGGGTGGCTATGGCTACACCTTC
CASSFRGGYGYTF
>TRBJ1-1|TRBV14|-|14
TGTGCCAGCAGCCAGCAACAGGCAGTTTTTGGGGCTTTCTTT
CASSQQQAVFGAFF
>TRBJ2-6|TRBV18|TRBD2|16
TGTGCCAGCTCTCGGGCGGGGGAAGCCGGGGCCAACGTCCTGACTTTC
CASSRAGEAGANVLTF
>TRBJ1-2|TRBV7-6|TRBD1|14
TGTGCCAGCAGCTTAGGGACAGGAGGAGATGGCTACACCTTC
CASSLGTGGDGYTF
>TRBJ1-1|TRBV7-6|-|14
TGTGCCAGCAGCTTTACAGGGAGCAACACTGAAGCTTTCTTT
CASSFTGSNTEAFF
>TRBJ2-7|TRBV11-2|TRBD2|15
TGTGCCAGCAGCTTAGATTGGACTAGCAGGTACGAGCAGTACTTC
CASSLDWTSRYEQYF
>TRBJ1-5|TRBV19|TRBD1|14
TGTGCCAGTAGCGGGACAGGAGGCAATCAGCCCCAGCATTTT
CASSGTGGNQPQHF
>TRBJ2-3|TRBV30|-|16
TGTGCCTGGAGGAGGGCTTCTCGACACTCCACGGGTACGCAGTATTTT
CAWRRASRHSTGTQYF
>TRBJ2-2|TRBV30|TRBD2|15
TGTGCCTGGAGTTTAGCGGGAGAGAACACCGGGGAGCTGTTTTTT
CAWSLAGENTGELFF